Listed below are T cell receptor beta chains from one sample, sequenced in a study of response to subunit inactivated influenza vaccine. TCRdb re-called the RT-PCR reads with MiXCR, one entry per CDR3 protein. This sample yields 860,000 or so distinct CDR3 sequences, of which approximately 22% are seen a single time; 10% belongs to the top ten. Sequences were derived from PBMCs from blood, sampled 4 to 6 days after vaccination. Receptors were obtained from a man in his forties or fifties who received an inactivated influenza vaccine. CDR3s include the opening cysteine and the closing phenylalanine or tryptophan. A D gene is named only where the DNA matches it firmly. The listing skips clone size in some rows; elsewhere it reads once, few, many or a size class.

j_call: TRBJ2-5; v_call: TRBV20-1; cdr3_length: 16; d_call: TRBD1; clone_size: .; cdr3_nt: TGCAGTGCTAGAGATCTCGCACAGGGGGCTAAAGAGACCCAGTACTTC; cdr3_aa: CSARDLAQGAKETQYF
j_call: TRBJ2-3; v_call: TRBV13; cdr3_length: 14; d_call: TRBD2; clone_size: .; cdr3_nt: TGTGCCAGCACGGTTGGGAGGGGCACAGATACGCAGTATTTT; cdr3_aa: CASTVGRGTDTQYF
j_call: TRBJ2-3; v_call: TRBV7-9; cdr3_length: 16; d_call: .; clone_size: .; cdr3_nt: TGTGCCAGCAGCATAGGCCCGCCAGTGGGCACAGATACGCAGTATTTT; cdr3_aa: CASSIGPPVGTDTQYF
j_call: TRBJ2-1; v_call: TRBV4-2; cdr3_length: 18; d_call: TRBD1; clone_size: few; cdr3_nt: TGTGCCAGCAGCCAAGACCCAACCGGGACAGGGGGAGTCAATGAGCAGTTCTTC; cdr3_aa: CASSQDPTGTGGVNEQFF
j_call: TRBJ1-3; v_call: TRBV7-2; cdr3_length: 15; d_call: TRBD1; clone_size: few; cdr3_nt: TGTGCCAGCAGCTCCCGGGACAGGGCAGCGAACACCATATATTTT; cdr3_aa: CASSSRDRAANTIYF
j_call: TRBJ2-1; v_call: TRBV6-5; cdr3_length: 16; d_call: .; clone_size: .; cdr3_nt: TGTGCCAGCAGTTACGGGGGGAGGGGCAGGGGCAATGAGCAGTTCTTC; cdr3_aa: CASSYGGRGRGNEQFF
j_call: TRBJ2-5; v_call: TRBV2; cdr3_length: 13; d_call: .; clone_size: .; cdr3_nt: TGTGCCAGCAGTGATGGCGGAACCAAGACCCAGTACTTC; cdr3_aa: CASSDGGTKTQYF
j_call: TRBJ2-1; v_call: TRBV5-1; cdr3_length: 15; d_call: TRBD2; clone_size: .; cdr3_nt: TGCGCCAGCAGCGTACTTAGCGGGGGGAACAATGAGCAGTTCTTC; cdr3_aa: CASSVLSGGNNEQFF
j_call: TRBJ2-3; v_call: TRBV29-1; cdr3_length: 13; d_call: TRBD2; clone_size: few; cdr3_nt: TGCAGCACGGGACTAACCGACACAGATACGCAGTATTTT; cdr3_aa: CSTGLTDTDTQYF
j_call: TRBJ2-1; v_call: TRBV20-1; cdr3_length: 14; d_call: TRBD2; clone_size: few; cdr3_nt: TGCAGTGCTGAAAAGCGGGGGGTTTGGAATGAGCAGTTCTTC; cdr3_aa: CSAEKRGVWNEQFF
j_call: TRBJ2-2; v_call: TRBV5-5; cdr3_length: 14; d_call: .; clone_size: .; cdr3_nt: TGTGCCAGCAGCGCGGGACAGATCACCGGGGAGCTGTTTTTT; cdr3_aa: CASSAGQITGELFF
j_call: TRBJ2-1; v_call: TRBV7-2; cdr3_length: 17; d_call: TRBD2; clone_size: many; cdr3_nt: TGTGCCAGCAGCTTAATGGAGGCGGGAGGGGTATGGAATGAGCAGTTCTTC; cdr3_aa: CASSLMEAGGVWNEQFF
j_call: TRBJ2-3; v_call: TRBV15; cdr3_length: 18; d_call: TRBD2; clone_size: .; cdr3_nt: TGTGCCACCAGCAGAGTCGGACTAGCGGGACTTACCACAGATACGCAGTATTTT; cdr3_aa: CATSRVGLAGLTTDTQYF
j_call: TRBJ2-2; v_call: TRBV4-2; cdr3_length: 15; d_call: .; clone_size: few; cdr3_nt: TGTGCCAGCAGCCAGCGTCTAGCGAACACCGGGGAGCTGTTTTTT; cdr3_aa: CASSQRLANTGELFF
j_call: TRBJ2-3; v_call: TRBV5-1; cdr3_length: 14; d_call: .; clone_size: .; cdr3_nt: TGCGCCAGCAGCTTGTTAGGTACCACAGATACGCAGTATTTT; cdr3_aa: CASSLLGTTDTQYF
j_call: TRBJ1-5; v_call: TRBV3-1; cdr3_length: 15; d_call: TRBD1; clone_size: many; cdr3_nt: TGTGCCAGCAGCCAAGCGGGACAGGGTAATCAGCCCCAGCATTTT; cdr3_aa: CASSQAGQGNQPQHF
j_call: TRBJ2-1; v_call: TRBV7-2; cdr3_length: 16; d_call: TRBD1; clone_size: many; cdr3_nt: TGTGCCAGCAGCTGGAAGACAGGGGTGGGTTACAATGAGCAGTTCTTC; cdr3_aa: CASSWKTGVGYNEQFF
j_call: TRBJ2-5; v_call: TRBV18; cdr3_length: 15; d_call: .; clone_size: .; cdr3_nt: TGTGCCAGCTCACCAAGGGCGATGTACCAAGAGACCCAGTACTTC; cdr3_aa: CASSPRAMYQETQYF
j_call: TRBJ2-7; v_call: TRBV10-3; cdr3_length: 16; d_call: .; clone_size: few; cdr3_nt: TGTGCCATCAGTGATGTTTCAGGGATGGGCTCCTACGAGCAGTACTTC; cdr3_aa: CAISDVSGMGSYEQYF
j_call: TRBJ2-1; v_call: TRBV14; cdr3_length: 18; d_call: .; clone_size: few; cdr3_nt: TGTGCCAGCAGCCAAGATTGGGCGGACGGCCACAAAAACAATGAGCAGTTCTTC; cdr3_aa: CASSQDWADGHKNNEQFF
j_call: TRBJ2-1; v_call: TRBV2; cdr3_length: 13; d_call: .; clone_size: .; cdr3_nt: TGTGCCAGCCAGGTGGCAGGGTACAATGAGCAGTTCTTC; cdr3_aa: CASQVAGYNEQFF
j_call: TRBJ2-1; v_call: TRBV5-1; cdr3_length: 15; d_call: TRBD2; clone_size: few; cdr3_nt: TGCGCCAGCAGCTCAAGGACTAGCGGGGGATATGAGCAGTTCTTC; cdr3_aa: CASSSRTSGGYEQFF
j_call: TRBJ2-2; v_call: TRBV6-6; cdr3_length: 11; d_call: .; clone_size: many; cdr3_nt: TGTGCCAGCAGGAAGGAGGGGGAGCTGTTTTTT; cdr3_aa: CASRKEGELFF
j_call: TRBJ2-1; v_call: TRBV20-1; cdr3_length: 14; d_call: .; clone_size: .; cdr3_nt: TGCAGTGCTAGAGCTCCCAGATTTTACAATGAGCAGTTCTTC; cdr3_aa: CSARAPRFYNEQFF
j_call: TRBJ1-2; v_call: TRBV10-3; cdr3_length: 12; d_call: .; clone_size: .; cdr3_nt: TGTGCCATCAACTCGGGACGGTATGGCTACACCTTC; cdr3_aa: CAINSGRYGYTF
j_call: TRBJ1-5; v_call: TRBV12-3/TRBV12-4; cdr3_length: 14; d_call: .; clone_size: few; cdr3_nt: TGTGCCAGCAGTTTAGCGCGGTTATATCAGCCCCAGCATTTT; cdr3_aa: CASSLARLYQPQHF
j_call: TRBJ2-5; v_call: TRBV5-1; cdr3_length: 16; d_call: TRBD2; clone_size: .; cdr3_nt: TGCGCCAGCAGCTTGGAGAGCGGGGGGTTTCAAGAGACCCAGTACTTC; cdr3_aa: CASSLESGGFQETQYF
j_call: TRBJ2-3; v_call: TRBV5-1; cdr3_length: 16; d_call: TRBD2; clone_size: few; cdr3_nt: TGCGCCAGCAGCGCTCCGTTAGCGGGGAGCACAGATACGCAGTATTTT; cdr3_aa: CASSAPLAGSTDTQYF
j_call: TRBJ2-7; v_call: TRBV13; cdr3_length: 15; d_call: .; clone_size: .; cdr3_nt: TGTGCCAGCAGCTTAGGAGATTTAGGGACCTACGAGCAGTACTTC; cdr3_aa: CASSLGDLGTYEQYF
j_call: TRBJ2-6; v_call: TRBV10-3; cdr3_length: 20; d_call: .; clone_size: .; cdr3_nt: TGTGCCATCAGTGAGTTTGGGACGGGGATAGTTTCCTCTGGGGCCAACGTCCTGACTTTC; cdr3_aa: CAISEFGTGIVSSGANVLTF
j_call: TRBJ2-1; v_call: TRBV5-1; cdr3_length: 13; d_call: .; clone_size: .; cdr3_nt: TGCGCCAGGAGCTTGGGCACTAGCAATGAGCAGTTCTTC; cdr3_aa: CARSLGTSNEQFF
j_call: TRBJ2-7; v_call: TRBV27; cdr3_length: 14; d_call: .; clone_size: .; cdr3_nt: TGTGCCAGCAGTTCTAGCGTCCGCTCCTACGAGCAGTACTTC; cdr3_aa: CASSSSVRSYEQYF
j_call: TRBJ2-2; v_call: TRBV6-5; cdr3_length: 18; d_call: TRBD2; clone_size: few; cdr3_nt: TGTGCCAGCAGTTACTCGATAAAGGCGGGAGGGCATGGCGGGGAGCTGTTTTTT; cdr3_aa: CASSYSIKAGGHGGELFF
j_call: TRBJ2-2; v_call: TRBV6-5; cdr3_length: 17; d_call: .; clone_size: .; cdr3_nt: TGTGCCAGCAGTTTACGGGAGACACTAGCTCGGTCCGGGGAGCTGTTTTTT; cdr3_aa: CASSLRETLARSGELFF
j_call: TRBJ2-2; v_call: TRBV15; cdr3_length: 15; d_call: .; clone_size: .; cdr3_nt: TGTGCCACCAGCAGAGTGGGGGTTAGCACCGGGGAGCTGTTTTTT; cdr3_aa: CATSRVGVSTGELFF
j_call: TRBJ2-2; v_call: TRBV27; cdr3_length: 15; d_call: .; clone_size: few; cdr3_nt: TGTGCCAGCGGCCAGGGGATGATGAACACCGGGGAGCTGTTTTTT; cdr3_aa: CASGQGMMNTGELFF
j_call: TRBJ2-3; v_call: TRBV10-2; cdr3_length: 21; d_call: TRBD1; clone_size: many; cdr3_nt: TGCGCCAGCAGTGAGCTCACGACAGGGTCGTTATGGGGGATCGTTCAAGATACGCAGTATTTT; cdr3_aa: CASSELTTGSLWGIVQDTQYF
j_call: TRBJ1-5; v_call: TRBV7-7; cdr3_length: 17; d_call: .; clone_size: .; cdr3_nt: TGTGCTAGCAGCTTACTAGGACACCAAGATAGCAATCAGCCCCAGCATTTT; cdr3_aa: CASSLLGHQDSNQPQHF
j_call: TRBJ2-3; v_call: TRBV29-1; cdr3_length: 13; d_call: TRBD2; clone_size: .; cdr3_nt: TGCAGCGTTTTGCAAGCGGGAGTAAGTACGCAGTATTTT; cdr3_aa: CSVLQAGVSTQYF
j_call: TRBJ2-4; v_call: TRBV6-4; cdr3_length: 15; d_call: TRBD1; clone_size: few; cdr3_nt: TGTGCCAGCAGTGCCAATGGACAGGGCGGGGACATTCAGTACTTC; cdr3_aa: CASSANGQGGDIQYF